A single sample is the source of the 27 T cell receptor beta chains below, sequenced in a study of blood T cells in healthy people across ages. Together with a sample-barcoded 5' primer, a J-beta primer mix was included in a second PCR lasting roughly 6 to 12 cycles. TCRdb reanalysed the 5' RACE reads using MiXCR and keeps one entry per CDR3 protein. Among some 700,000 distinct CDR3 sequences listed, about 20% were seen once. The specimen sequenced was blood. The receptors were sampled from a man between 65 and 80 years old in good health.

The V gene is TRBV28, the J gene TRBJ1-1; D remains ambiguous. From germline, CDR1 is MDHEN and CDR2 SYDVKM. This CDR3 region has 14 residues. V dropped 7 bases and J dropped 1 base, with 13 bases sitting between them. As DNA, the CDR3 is TGTGCCAGCAACCCCGGACTGCGGAACACTGAAGCTTTCTTT. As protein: CASNPGLRNTEAFF.

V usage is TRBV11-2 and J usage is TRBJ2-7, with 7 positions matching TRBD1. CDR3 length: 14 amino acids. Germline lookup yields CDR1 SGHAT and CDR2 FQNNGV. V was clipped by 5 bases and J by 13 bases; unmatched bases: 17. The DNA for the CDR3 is TGTGCCAGCAGCCGCTTAACCGCAACGGGACAGCCATACTTC. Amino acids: CASSRLTATGQPYF.

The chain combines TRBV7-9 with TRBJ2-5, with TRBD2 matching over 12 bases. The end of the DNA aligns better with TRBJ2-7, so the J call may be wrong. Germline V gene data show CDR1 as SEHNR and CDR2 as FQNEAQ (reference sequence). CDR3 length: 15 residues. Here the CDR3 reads CASSLGLAGSYEQYV. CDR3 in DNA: TGTGCCAGCAGCTTGGGACTAGCGGGCTCCTACGAGCAGTACGTC.

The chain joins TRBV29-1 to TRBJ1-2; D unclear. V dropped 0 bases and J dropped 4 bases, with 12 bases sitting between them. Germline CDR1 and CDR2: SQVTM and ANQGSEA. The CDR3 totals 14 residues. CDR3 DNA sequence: TGCAGCGTTGAAGATCAGATCACTGGCTATGGCTACACCTTC. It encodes CSVEDQITGYGYTF.

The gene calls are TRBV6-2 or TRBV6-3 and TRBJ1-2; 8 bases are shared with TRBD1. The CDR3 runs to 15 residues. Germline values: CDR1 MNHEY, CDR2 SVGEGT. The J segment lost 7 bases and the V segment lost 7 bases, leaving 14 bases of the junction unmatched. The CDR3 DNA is TGTGCCAGCATCCAGACCGGGCAGGGGGCGAGTGGCTACACCTTC. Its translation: CASIQTGQGASGYTF.

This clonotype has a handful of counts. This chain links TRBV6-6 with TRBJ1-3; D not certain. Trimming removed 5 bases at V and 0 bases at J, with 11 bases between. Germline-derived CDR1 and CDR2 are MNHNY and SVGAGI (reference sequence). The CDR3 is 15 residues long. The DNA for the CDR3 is TGTGCCAGCAGTAATAGCGTCTACTCTGGAAACACCATATATTTT. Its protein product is CASSNSVYSGNTIYF.

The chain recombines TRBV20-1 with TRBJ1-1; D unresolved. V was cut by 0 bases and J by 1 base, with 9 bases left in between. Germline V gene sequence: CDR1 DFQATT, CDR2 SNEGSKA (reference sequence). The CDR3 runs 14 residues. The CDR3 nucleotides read TGCAGTGCTAGAGATCCCGGGAGGAACACTGAAGCTTTCTTT. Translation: CSARDPGRNTEAFF.

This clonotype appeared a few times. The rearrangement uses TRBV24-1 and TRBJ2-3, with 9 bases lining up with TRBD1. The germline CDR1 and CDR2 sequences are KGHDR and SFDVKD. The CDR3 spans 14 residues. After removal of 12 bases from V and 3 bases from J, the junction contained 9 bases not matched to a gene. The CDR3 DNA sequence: TGTGCCTCCGGGGGACAGGGAAGGACAGATACGCAGTATTTT. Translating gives CASGGQGRTDTQYF.

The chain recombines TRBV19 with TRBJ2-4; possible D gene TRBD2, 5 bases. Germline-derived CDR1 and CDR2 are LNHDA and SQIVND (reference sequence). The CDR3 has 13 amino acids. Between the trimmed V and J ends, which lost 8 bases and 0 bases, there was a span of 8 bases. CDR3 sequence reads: CASGGLAKNIQYF. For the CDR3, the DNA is TGTGCCAGTGGCGGGTTAGCCAAAAACATTCAGTACTTC.

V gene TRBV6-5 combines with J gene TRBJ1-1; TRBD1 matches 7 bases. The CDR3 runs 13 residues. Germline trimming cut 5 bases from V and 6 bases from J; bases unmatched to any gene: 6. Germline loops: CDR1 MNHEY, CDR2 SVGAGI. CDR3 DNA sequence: TGTGCCAGCAGTCCCCTGACAGGGCCTGAAGCTTTCTTT. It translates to CASSPLTGPEAFF.

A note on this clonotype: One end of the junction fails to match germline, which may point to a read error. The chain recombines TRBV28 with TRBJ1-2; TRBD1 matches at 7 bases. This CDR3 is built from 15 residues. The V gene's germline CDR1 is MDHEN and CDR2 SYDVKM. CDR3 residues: CASSFLFTGDYGHTF. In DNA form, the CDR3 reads TGTGCCAGCAGTTTCCTTTTCACAGGGGACTATGGCCACACCTTC.

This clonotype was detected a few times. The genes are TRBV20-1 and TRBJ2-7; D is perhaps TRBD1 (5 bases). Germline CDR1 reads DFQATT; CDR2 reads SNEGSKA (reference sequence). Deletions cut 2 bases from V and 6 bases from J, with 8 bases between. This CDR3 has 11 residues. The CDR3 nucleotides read TGCAGTGCTAGAACAGGTATCGAGCAGTACTTC. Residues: CSARTGIEQYF.

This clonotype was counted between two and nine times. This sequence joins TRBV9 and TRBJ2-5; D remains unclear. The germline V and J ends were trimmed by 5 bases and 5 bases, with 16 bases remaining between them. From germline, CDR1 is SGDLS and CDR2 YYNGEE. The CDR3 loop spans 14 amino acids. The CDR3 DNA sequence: TGTGCCAGCAGTTCCTCCCTCGGGCGCGAGACCCAGTACTTC. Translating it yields CASSSSLGRETQYF.

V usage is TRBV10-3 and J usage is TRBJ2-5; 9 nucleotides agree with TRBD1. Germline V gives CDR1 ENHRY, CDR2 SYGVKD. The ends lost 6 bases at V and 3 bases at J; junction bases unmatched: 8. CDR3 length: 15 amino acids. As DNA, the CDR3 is TGTGCCATCAGCAAACAGGGGGCGGTAGAAGAGACCCAGTACTTC. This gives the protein CAISKQGAVEETQYF.

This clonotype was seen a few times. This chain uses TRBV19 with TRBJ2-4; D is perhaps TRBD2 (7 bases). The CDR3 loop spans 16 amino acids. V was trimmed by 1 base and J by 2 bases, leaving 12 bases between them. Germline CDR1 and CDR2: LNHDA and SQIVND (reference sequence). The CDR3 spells CASSIGGGASKNIQYF. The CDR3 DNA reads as TGTGCCAGTAGTATAGGGGGGGGGGCTTCCAAAAACATTCAGTACTTC.

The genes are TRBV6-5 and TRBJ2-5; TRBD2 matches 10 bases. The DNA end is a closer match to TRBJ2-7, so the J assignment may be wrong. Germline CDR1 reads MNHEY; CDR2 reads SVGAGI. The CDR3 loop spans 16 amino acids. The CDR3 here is CASSYRGTSASYEQYV. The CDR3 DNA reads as TGTGCCAGCAGTTACAGAGGGACTAGCGCCTCCTACGAGCAGTACGTC.

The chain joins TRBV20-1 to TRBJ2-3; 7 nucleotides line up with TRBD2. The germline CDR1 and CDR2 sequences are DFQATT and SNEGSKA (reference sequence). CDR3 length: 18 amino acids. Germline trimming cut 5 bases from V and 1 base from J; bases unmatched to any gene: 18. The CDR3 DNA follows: TGCAGTGCTCCCTCTGCGGCGGAGCGGGGAACACGCACAGATACGCAGTATTTT. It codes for CSAPSAAERGTRTDTQYF.

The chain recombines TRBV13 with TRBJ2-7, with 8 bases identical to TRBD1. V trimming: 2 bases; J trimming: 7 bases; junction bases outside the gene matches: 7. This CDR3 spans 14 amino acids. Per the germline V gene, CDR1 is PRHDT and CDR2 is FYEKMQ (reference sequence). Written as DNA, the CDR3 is TGTGCCAGCAGCTTAACGCAGGGGGCGAGGGAGCAGTACTTC. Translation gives CASSLTQGAREQYF.

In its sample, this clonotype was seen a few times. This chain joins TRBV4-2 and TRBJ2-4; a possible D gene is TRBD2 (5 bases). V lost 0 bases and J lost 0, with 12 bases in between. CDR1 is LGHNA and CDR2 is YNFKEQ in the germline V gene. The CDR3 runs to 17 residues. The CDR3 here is CASSQDLGSIAKNIQYF. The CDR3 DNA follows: TGTGCCAGCAGCCAAGATCTGGGGAGTATAGCCAAAAACATTCAGTACTTC.

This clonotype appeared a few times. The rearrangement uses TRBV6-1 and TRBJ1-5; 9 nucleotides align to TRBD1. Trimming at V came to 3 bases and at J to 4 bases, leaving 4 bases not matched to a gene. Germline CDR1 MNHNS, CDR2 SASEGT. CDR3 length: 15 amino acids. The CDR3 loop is CASSEPGQGNQPQHF. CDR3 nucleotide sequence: TGTGCCAGCAGTGAGCCGGGACAGGGAAATCAGCCCCAGCATTTT.

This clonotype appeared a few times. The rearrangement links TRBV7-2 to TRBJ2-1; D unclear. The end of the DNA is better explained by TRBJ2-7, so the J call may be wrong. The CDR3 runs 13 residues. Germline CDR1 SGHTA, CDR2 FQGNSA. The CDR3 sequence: CASSLDFSYEQYV. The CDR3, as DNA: TGTGCCAGCAGCTTAGACTTTTCCTACGAGCAGTACGTC.

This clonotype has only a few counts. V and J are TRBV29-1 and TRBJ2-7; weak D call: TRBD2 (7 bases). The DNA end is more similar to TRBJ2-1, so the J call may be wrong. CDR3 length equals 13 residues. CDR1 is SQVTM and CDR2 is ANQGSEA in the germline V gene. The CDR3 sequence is CSVGGGGLNEQFF. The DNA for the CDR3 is TGCAGCGTTGGAGGGGGGGGGCTTAATGAGCAGTTCTTC.

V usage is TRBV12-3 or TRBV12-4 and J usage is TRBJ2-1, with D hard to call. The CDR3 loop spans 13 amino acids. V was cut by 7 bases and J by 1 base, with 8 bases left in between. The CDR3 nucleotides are TGTGCCAGCAACCTGGGGTCCTACAATGAGCAGTTCTTC. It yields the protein CASNLGSYNEQFF.

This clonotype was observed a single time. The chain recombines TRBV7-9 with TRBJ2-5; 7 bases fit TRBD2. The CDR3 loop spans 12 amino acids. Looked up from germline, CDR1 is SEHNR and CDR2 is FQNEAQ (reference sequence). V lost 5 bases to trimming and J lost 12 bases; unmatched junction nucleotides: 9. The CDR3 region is CASSREAYEEYF. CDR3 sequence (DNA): TGTGCCAGCAGCCGGGAGGCCTACGAGGAGTACTTC.

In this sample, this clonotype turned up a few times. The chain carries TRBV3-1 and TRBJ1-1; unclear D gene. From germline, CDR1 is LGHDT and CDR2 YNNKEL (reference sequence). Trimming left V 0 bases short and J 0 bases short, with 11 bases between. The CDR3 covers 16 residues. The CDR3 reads CASSQETWQLNTEAFF. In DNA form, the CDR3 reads TGTGCCAGCAGCCAAGAGACATGGCAGTTGAACACTGAAGCTTTCTTT.

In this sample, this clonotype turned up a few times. The CDR3, as DNA: TGCAGTGCTAGCCCTGGCCTTGTCGGCGGCTACACCTTC. Protein: CSASPGLVGGYTF. The chain recombines TRBV20-1 with TRBJ1-2; D uncertain. Deletions cut 3 bases from V and 8 bases from J, with 16 bases between. In germline, CDR1 is DFQATT, CDR2 SNEGSKA (reference sequence). CDR3 length: 13 amino acids.

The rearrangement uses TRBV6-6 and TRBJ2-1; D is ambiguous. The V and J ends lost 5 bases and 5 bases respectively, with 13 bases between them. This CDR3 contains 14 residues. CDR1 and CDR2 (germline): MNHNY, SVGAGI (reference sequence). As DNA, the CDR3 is TGTGCCAGCAGTGACCCCCTGATCCACAATGAGCAGTTCTTC. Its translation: CASSDPLIHNEQFF.